This T cell receptor beta chain was obtained from a study of T cell repertoires in cytomegalovirus infection. Background on the study: Matching HLA type, along with CMV infection, was indicated by public TCR beta signatures. The study, taken as a whole, reports: Carriers of CMV plus the relevant HLA were identified by cumulative public TCR beta family frequency. The ex vivo response was dominated by HLA-C-restricted CMV-specific TCR beta clonotypes.

Germline CDR1 is DFQATT and CDR2 is SNEGSKA (reference sequence). The length of the CDR3 is 12 residues. Trimming cost V 5 bases and J 4 bases, with 9 bases left between them. Using its own MiXCR run on the reads, TCRdb lists one record per CDR3 protein. The sample yields just under 550,000 distinct CDR3 sequences, around 27% seen once. Remarks on this clonotype: What it binds is not known.

The chain has TRBV20-1 and TRBJ2-1; no clear D gene. The receptor's source is a human donor in good health (CMV status not recorded). Some clones in this sample may be carry-over from other donors' samples. Sequences were obtained from PBMCs. CDR3 amino acids: CSALSPYNEQFF. CDR3 sequence (DNA): TGCAGTGCTCTTTCGCCTTACAATGAGCAGTTCTTC.